The clone carrying this T cell receptor beta chain was seen at least ten times. Its antigen is as yet unknown. The source material, RNA transcripts, was used to amplify TCR beta CDR3 regions. A set of HTBI primers served as the primers for a first-round RT-PCR of the TCR CDR3. Each CDR3 protein gets one entry after TCRdb re-called the multiplex PCR reads with MiXCR. The sample shows 500,000 or so distinct CDR3 sequences, 15% to 20% of them seen only once. The sample is drawn from a study of T cells in Graves' hyperthyroidism and ophthalmopathy. Study conclusions and caveats: A model of 13 V-J pairs discriminated ophthalmopathy from stable hyperthyroidism. Most thyroid-expanded clonotypes above 0.001 were also found in blood.

Trimming removed 10 bases at V and 4 bases at J, with 15 bases between. The CDR3 length is 13 residues. This TCR was recovered from a young woman with Graves' ophthalmopathy. The genes are TRBV12-3 or TRBV12-4 and TRBJ2-3; D is perhaps TRBD1 (6 bases). The source material was blood. The CDR3 DNA reads TGTGCCATCAGGGGACGGTTTGCAGATACGCAGTATTTT. It yields the protein CAIRGRFADTQYF.